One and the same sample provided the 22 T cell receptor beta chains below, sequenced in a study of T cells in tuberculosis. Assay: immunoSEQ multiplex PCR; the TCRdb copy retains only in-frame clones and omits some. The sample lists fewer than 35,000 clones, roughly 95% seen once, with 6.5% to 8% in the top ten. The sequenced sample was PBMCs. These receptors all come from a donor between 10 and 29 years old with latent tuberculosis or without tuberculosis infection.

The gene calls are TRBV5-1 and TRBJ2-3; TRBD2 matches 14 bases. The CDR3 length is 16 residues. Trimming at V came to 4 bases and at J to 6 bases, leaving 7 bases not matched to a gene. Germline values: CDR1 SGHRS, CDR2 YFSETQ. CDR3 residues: CASSPGLAGAGDTQYF. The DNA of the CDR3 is TGCGCCAGCAGCCCGGGACTAGCGGGGGCCGGGGATACGCAGTATTTT.

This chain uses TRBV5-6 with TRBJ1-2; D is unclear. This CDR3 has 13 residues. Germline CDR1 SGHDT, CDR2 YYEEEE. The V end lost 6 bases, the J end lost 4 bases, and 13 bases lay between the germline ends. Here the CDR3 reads CASNHQEGYGYTF. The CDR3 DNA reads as TGTGCCAGCAACCACCAGGAGGGCTATGGCTACACCTTC.

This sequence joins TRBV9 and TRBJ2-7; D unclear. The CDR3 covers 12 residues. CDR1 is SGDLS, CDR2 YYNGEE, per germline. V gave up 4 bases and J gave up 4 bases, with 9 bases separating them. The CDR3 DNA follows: TGTGCCAGCAGCTCCCCCTCGTACGAGCAGTACTTC. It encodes CASSSPSYEQYF.

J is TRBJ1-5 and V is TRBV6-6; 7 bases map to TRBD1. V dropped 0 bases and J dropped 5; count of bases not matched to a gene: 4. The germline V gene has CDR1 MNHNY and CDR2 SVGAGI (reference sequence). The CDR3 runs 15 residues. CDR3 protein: CASSYSDRADQPQHF. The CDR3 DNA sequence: TGTGCCAGCAGTTACTCAGACAGGGCTGATCAGCCCCAGCATTTT.

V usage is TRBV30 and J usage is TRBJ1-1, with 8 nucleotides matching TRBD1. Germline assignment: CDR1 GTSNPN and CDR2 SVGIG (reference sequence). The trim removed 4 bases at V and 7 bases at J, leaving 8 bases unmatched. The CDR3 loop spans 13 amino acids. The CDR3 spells CAWNIRQGYEAFF. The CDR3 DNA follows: TGTGCCTGGAATATTCGACAGGGGTATGAAGCTTTCTTT.

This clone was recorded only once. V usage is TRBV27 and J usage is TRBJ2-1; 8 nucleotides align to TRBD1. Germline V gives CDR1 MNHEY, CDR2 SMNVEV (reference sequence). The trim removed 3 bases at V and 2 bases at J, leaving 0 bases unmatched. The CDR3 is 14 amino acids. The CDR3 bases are TGTGCCAGCAGTTTGGACAGGGCCTACAATGAGCAGTTCTTC. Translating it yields CASSLDRAYNEQFF.

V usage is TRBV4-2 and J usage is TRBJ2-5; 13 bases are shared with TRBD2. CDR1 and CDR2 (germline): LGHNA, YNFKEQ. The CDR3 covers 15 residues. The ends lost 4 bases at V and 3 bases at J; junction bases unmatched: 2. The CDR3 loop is CASSPGLAGEETQYF. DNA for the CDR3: TGTGCCAGCAGCCCTGGACTAGCGGGAGAAGAGACCCAGTACTTC.

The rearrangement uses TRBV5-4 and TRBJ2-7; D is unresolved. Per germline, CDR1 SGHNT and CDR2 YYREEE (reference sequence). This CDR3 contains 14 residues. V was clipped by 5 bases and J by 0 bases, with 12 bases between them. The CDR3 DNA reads TGTGCCAGCAGTTTTGACTTAAGCTCCTACGAGCAGTACTTC. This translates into CASSFDLSSYEQYF.

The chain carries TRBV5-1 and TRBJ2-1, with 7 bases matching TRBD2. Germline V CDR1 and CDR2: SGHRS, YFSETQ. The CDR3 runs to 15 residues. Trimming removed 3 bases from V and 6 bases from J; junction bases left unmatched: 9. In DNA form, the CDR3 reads TGCGCCAGCAGCTACGGTGGGGGAGGGAGCAATGAGCAGTTCTTC. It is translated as CASSYGGGGSNEQFF.

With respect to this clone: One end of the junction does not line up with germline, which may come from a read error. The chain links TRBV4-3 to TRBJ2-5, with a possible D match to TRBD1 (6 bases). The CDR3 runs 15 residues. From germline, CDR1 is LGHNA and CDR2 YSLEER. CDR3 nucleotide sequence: TGCACCAGCAGCCAAGATGGGACACAGGGAGAGACCCAGTACTTC. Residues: CTSSQDGTQGETQYF.

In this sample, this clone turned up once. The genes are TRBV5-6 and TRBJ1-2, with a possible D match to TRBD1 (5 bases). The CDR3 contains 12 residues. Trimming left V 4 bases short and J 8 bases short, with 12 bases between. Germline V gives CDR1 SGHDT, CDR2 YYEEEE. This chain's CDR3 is CASSRDSVGYTF. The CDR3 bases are TGTGCCAGCAGCCGCGACAGTGTGGGCTACACCTTC.

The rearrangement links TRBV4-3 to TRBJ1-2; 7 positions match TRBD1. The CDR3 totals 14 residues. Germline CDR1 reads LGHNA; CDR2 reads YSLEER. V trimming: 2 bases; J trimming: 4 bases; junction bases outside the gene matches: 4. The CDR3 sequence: CASSQPGTVYGYTF. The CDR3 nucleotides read TGCGCCAGCAGCCAACCTGGGACAGTCTATGGCTACACCTTC.

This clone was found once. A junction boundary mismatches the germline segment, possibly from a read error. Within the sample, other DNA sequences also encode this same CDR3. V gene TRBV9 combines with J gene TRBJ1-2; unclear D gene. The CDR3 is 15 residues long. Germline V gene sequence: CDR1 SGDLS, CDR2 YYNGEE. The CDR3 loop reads CASSLLGVGNYGYTF. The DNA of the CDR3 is TGCGCCAGCAGCCTCCTGGGAGTTGGGAATTACGGCTACACCTTC.

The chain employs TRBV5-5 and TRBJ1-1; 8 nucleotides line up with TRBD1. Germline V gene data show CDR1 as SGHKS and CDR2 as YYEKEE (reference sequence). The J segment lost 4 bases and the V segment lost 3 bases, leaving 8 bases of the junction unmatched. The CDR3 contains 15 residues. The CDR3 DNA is TGTGCCAGCAGCTCGACAGGGGCGCGGGGCACTGAAGCTTTCTTT. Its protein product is CASSSTGARGTEAFF.

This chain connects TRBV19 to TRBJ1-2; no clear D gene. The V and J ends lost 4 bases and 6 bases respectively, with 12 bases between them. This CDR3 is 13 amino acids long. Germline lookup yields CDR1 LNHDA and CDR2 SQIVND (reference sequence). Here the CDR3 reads CASSTGGWDGYTF. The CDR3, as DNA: TGTGCCAGTAGTACAGGAGGGTGGGATGGCTACACCTTC.

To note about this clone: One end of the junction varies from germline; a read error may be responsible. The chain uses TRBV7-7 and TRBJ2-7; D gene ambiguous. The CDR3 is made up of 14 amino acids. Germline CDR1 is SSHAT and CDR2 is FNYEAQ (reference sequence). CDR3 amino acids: CASSPTPSSYEQYF. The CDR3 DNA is TGTGCTAGCAGCCCCACCCCGAGCTCCTACGAGCAGTACTTC.

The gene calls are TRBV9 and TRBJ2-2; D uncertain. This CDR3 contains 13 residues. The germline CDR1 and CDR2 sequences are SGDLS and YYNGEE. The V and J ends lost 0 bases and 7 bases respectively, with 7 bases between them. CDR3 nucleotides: TGTGCCAGCAGCGTAGATAGCAACGGGGAGCTGTTTTTT. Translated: CASSVDSNGELFF. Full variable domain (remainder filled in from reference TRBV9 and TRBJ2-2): DSGVTQTPKHLITATGQRVTLRCSPRSGDLSVYWYQQSLDQGLQFLIQYYNGEERAKGNILERFSAQQFPDLHSELNLSSLELGDSALYFCASSVDSNGELFFGEGSRLTVL.

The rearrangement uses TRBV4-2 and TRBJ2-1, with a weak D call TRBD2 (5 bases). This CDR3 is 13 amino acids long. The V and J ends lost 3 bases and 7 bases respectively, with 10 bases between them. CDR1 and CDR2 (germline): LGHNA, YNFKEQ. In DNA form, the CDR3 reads TGTGCCAGCAGCCATCTAGCTACTAATGAGCAGTTCTTC. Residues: CASSHLATNEQFF.

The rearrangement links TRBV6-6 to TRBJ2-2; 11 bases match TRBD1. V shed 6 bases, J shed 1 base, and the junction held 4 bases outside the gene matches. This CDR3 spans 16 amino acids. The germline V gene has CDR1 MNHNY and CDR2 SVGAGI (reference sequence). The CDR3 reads CASSPGTGGNTGELFF. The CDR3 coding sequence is TGTGCCAGCAGCCCGGGGACAGGGGGGAACACCGGGGAGCTGTTTTTT.

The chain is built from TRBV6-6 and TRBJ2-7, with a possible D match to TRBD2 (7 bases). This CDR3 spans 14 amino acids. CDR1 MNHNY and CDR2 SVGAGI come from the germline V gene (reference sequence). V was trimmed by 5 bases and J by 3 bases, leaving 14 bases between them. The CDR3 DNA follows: TGTGCCAGCAGTCTACAGGGAGGGGGCTACGAGCAGTACTTC. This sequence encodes CASSLQGGGYEQYF.

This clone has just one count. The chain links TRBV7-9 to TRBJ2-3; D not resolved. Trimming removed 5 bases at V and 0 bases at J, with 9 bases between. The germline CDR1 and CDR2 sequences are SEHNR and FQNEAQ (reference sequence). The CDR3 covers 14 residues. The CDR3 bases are TGTGCCAGCAGCCCTCTTACAAGCACAGATACGCAGTATTTT. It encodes CASSPLTSTDTQYF. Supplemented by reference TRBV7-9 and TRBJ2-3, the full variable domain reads DTGVSQNPRHKITKRGQNVTFRCDPISEHNRLYWYRQTLGQGPEFLTYFQNEAQLEKSRLLSDRFSAERPKGSFSTLEIQRTEQGDSAMYLCASSPLTSTDTQYFGPGTRLTVL.

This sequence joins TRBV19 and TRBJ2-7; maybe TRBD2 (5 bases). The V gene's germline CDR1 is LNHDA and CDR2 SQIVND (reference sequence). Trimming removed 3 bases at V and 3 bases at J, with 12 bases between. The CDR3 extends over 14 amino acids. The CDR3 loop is CASSILAGNYEQYF. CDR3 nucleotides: TGTGCCAGTAGTATTCTAGCTGGAAACTACGAGCAGTACTTC.